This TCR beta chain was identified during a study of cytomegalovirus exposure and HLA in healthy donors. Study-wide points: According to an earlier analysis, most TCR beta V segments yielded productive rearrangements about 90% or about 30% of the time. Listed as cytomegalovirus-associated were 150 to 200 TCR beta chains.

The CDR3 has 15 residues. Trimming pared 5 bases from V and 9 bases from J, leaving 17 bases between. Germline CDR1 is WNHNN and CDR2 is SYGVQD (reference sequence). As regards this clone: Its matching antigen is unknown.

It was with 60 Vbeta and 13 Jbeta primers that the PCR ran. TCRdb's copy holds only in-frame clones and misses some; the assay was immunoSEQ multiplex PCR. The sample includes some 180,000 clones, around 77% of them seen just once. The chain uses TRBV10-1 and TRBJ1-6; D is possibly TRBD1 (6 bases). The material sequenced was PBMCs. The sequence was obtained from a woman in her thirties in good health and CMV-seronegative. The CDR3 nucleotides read TGCGCCAGCAGTTATCCAGGGGTCTTAGGTTCACCCCTCCACTTT. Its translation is CASSYPGVLGSPLHF.